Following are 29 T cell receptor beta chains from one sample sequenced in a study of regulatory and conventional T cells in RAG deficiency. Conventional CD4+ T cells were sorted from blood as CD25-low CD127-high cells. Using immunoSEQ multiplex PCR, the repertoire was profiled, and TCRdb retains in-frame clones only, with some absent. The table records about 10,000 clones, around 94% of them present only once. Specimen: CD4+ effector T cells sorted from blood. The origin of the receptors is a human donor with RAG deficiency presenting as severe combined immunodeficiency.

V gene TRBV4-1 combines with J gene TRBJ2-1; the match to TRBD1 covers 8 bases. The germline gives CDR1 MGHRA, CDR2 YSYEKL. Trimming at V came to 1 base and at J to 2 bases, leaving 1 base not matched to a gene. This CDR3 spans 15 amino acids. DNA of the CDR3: TGCGCCAGCAGCCAAGGGACAGGGCCCTACAATGAGCAGTTCTTC. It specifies CASSQGTGPYNEQFF.

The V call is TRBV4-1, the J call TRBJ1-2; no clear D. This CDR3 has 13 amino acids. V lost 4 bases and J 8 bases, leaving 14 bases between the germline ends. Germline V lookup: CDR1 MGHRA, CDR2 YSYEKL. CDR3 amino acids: CASSRSVVLGYTF. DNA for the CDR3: TGCGCCAGCAGCCGATCAGTGGTTCTCGGCTACACCTTC.

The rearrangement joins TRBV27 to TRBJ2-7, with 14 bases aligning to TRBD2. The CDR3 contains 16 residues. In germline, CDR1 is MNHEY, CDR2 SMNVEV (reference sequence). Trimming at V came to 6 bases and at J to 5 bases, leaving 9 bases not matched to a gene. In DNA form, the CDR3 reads TGTGCCAGCAGATTCGGACTAGCGGGAGGAAGGCACGAGCAGTACTTC. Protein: CASRFGLAGGRHEQYF.

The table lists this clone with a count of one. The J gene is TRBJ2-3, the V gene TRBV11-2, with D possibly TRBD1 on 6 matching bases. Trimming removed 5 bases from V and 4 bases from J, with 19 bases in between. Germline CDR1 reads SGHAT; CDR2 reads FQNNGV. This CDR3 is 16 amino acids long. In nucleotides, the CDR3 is TGTGCCAGCAGCCTCGGACAGTCGATCACAGCAGATACGCAGTATTTT. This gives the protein CASSLGQSITADTQYF.

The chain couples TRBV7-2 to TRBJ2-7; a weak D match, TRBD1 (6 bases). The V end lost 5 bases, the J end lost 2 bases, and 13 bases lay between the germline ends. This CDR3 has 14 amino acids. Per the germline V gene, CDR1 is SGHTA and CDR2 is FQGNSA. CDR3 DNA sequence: TGTGCCAGCAGCGTACCAGGGGCAGCCTACGAGCAGTACTTC. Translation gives CASSVPGAAYEQYF.

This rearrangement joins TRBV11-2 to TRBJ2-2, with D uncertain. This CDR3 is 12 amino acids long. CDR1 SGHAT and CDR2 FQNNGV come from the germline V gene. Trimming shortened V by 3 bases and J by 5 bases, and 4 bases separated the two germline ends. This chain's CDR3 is CASSLTTGELFF. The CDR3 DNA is TGTGCCAGCAGCTTGACAACCGGGGAGCTGTTTTTT.

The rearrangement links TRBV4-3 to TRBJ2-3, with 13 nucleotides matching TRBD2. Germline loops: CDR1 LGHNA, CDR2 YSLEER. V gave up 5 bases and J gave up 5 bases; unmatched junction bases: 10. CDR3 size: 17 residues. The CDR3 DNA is TGCGCCAGCAGCTTCGGACTAGCGGGAGCTTTAGGAGATACGCAGTATTTT. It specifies CASSFGLAGALGDTQYF.

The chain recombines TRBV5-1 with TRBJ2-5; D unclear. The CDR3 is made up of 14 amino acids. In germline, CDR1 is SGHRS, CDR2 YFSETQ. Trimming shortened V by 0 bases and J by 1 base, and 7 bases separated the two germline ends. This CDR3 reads CASSLGVLQETQYF. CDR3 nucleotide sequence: TGCGCCAGCAGCTTGGGGGTGCTCCAAGAGACCCAGTACTTC.

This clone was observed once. CDR3 region: CASSYSGQGRSYEQYF. CDR3 nucleotide sequence: TGTGCCAGCAGTTACTCGGGGCAGGGGCGTTCCTACGAGCAGTACTTC. This chain connects TRBV6-5 to TRBJ2-7; D perhaps matches TRBD1 (6 bases). Deletions cut 0 bases from V and 1 base from J, with 13 bases between. The CDR3 runs to 16 residues. Germline V gene lookup returns CDR1 MNHEY and CDR2 SVGAGI.

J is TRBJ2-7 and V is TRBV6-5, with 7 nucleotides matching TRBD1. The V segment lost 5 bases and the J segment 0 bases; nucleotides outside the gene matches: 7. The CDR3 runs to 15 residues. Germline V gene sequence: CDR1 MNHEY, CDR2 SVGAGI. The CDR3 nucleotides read TGTGCCAGCAGTCGGACGACAGGGAGCTCCTACGAGCAGTACTTC. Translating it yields CASSRTTGSSYEQYF.

The CDR3 sequence: CASSGQGATDTQYF. CDR3 DNA: TGTGCCAGCAGCGGACAGGGGGCGACAGATACGCAGTATTTT. The chain is built from TRBV7-2 and TRBJ2-3, with 11 bases lining up with TRBD1. The CDR3 spans 14 residues. Germline loops: CDR1 SGHTA, CDR2 FQGNSA. The J segment lost 3 bases and the V segment lost 5 bases, leaving 1 base of the junction unmatched.

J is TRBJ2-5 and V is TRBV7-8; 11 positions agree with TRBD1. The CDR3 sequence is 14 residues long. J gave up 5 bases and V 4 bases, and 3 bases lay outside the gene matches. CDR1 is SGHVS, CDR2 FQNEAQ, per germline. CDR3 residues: CASSWTGGRETQYF. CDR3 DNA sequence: TGTGCCAGCAGCTGGACAGGGGGCAGGGAGACCCAGTACTTC. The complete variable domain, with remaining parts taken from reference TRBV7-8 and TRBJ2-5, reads GAGVSQSPRYKVAKRGQDVALRCDPISGHVSLFWYQQALGQGPEFLTYFQNEAQLDKSGLPSDRFFAERPEGSVSTLKIQRTQQEDSAVYLCASSWTGGRETQYFGPGTRLLVL.

The CDR3 DNA sequence: TGTGCCAGCAGTGAATCCATGGCAGGGCGTGAGACCCAGTACTTC. Its translation is CASSESMAGRETQYF. The J gene is TRBJ2-5, the V gene TRBV2; D is possibly TRBD1 (5 bases). The CDR3 spans 15 residues. Trimming shortened V by 2 bases and J by 5 bases, and 15 bases separated the two germline ends. Germline V lookup: CDR1 SNHLY, CDR2 FYNNEI. Filled out from reference TRBV2 and TRBJ2-5, the complete variable domain reads EPEVTQTPSHQVTQMGQEVILRCVPISNHLYFYWYRQILGQKVEFLVSFYNNEISEKSEIFDDQFSVERPDGSNFTLKIRSTKLEDSAMYFCASSESMAGRETQYFGPGTRLLVL.

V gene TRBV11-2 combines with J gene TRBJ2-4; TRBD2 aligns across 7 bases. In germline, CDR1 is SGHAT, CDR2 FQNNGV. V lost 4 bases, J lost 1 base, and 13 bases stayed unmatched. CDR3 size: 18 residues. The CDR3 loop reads CASSYRPPGGGAKNIQYF. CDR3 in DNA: TGTGCCAGCAGCTACCGGCCTCCGGGAGGTGGGGCCAAAAACATTCAGTACTTC.

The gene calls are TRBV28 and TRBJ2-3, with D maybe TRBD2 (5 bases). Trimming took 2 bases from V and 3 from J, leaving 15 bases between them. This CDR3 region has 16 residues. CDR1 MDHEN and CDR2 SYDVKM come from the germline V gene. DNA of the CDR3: TGTGCCAGCAGTTTACCGGGATACGGCGGGACAGATACGCAGTATTTT. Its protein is CASSLPGYGGTDTQYF.

The CDR3 here is CASSYSSRGAYNEQFF. The CDR3 region has the DNA TGTGCCAGCAGTTACTCCAGCAGGGGCGCTTACAATGAGCAGTTCTTC. V gene TRBV6-5 combines with J gene TRBJ2-1, with a possible D match to TRBD1 (6 bases). CDR3 length: 16 amino acids. The V end lost 0 bases, the J end lost 4 bases, and 13 bases lay between the germline ends. The germline V gene has CDR1 MNHEY and CDR2 SVGAGI.

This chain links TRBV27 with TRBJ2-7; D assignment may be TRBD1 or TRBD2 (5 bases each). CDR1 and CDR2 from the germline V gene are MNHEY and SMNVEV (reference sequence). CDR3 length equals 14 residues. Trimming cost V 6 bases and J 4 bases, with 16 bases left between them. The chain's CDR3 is CASRWDGKGYEQYF. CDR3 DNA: TGTGCCAGCAGGTGGGACGGGAAAGGGTACGAGCAGTACTTC.

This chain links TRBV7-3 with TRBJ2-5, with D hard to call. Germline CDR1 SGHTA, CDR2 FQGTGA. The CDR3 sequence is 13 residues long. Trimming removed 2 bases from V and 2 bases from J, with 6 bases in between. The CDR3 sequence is CASSLGPQETQYF. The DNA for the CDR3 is TGTGCCAGCAGCTTAGGACCGCAAGAGACCCAGTACTTC.

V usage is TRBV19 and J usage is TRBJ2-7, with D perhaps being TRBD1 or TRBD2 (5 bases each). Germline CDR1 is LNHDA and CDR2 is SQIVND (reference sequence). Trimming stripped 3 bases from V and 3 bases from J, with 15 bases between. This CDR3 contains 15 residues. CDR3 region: CASSIGREKVYEQYF. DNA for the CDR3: TGTGCCAGTAGTATCGGCAGGGAGAAGGTCTACGAGCAGTACTTC.

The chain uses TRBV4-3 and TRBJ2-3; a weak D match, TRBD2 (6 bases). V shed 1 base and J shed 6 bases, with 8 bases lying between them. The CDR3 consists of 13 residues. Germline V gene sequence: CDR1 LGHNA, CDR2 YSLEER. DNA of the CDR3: TGCGCCAGCAGCCAAGTTGGGGGGGATACGCAGTATTTT. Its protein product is CASSQVGGDTQYF.

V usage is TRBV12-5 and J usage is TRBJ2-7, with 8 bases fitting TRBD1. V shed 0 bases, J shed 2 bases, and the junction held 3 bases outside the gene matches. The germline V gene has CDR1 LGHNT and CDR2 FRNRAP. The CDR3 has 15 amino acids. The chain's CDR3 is CASGLVQGAPYEQYF. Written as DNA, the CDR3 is TGTGCTAGTGGTTTGGTCCAGGGGGCGCCCTACGAGCAGTACTTC.

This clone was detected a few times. As DNA, the CDR3 is TGTGCCTGGAGTGGTGGGTTACTCGGGTCTTATAGCAATCAGCCCCAGCATTTT. Amino acid sequence: CAWSGGLLGSYSNQPQHF. V gene TRBV30 combines with J gene TRBJ1-5, with D unresolved. This CDR3 spans 18 amino acids. The V gene's germline CDR1 is GTSNPN and CDR2 SVGIG (reference sequence). V was pared by 1 base and J by 0 bases, with 19 bases between.

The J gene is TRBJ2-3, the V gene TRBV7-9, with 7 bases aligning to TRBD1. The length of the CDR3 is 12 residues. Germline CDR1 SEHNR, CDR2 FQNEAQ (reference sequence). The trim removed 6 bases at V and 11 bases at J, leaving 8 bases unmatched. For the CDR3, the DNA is TGTGCCAGCAGGCCAGGGGGATACGAGCAGTATTTT. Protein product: CASRPGGYEQYF. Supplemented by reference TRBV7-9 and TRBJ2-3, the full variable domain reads DTGVSQNPRHKITKRGQNVTFRCDPISEHNRLYWYRQTLGQGPEFLTYFQNEAQLEKSRLLSDRFSAERPKGSFSTLEIQRTEQGDSAMYLCASRPGGYEQYFGPGTRLTVL.

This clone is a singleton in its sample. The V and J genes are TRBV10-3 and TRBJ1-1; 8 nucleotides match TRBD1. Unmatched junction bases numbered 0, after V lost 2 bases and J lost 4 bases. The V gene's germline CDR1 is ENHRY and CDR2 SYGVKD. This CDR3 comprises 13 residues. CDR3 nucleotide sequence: TGTGCCATCAGTGAGCAGGGGGCCACTGAAGCTTTCTTT. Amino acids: CAISEQGATEAFF.

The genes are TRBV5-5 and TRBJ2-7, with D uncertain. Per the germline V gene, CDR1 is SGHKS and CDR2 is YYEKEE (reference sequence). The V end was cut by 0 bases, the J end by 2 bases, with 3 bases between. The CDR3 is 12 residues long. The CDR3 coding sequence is TGTGCCAGCAGCTTGGTCGCCTACGAGCAGTACTTC. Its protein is CASSLVAYEQYF. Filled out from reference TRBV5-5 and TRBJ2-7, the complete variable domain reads DAGVTQSPTHLIKTRGQQVTLRCSPISGHKSVSWYQQVLGQGPQFIFQYYEKEERGRGNFPDRFSARQFPNYSSELNVNALLLGDSALYLCASSLVAYEQYFGPGTRLTVT.

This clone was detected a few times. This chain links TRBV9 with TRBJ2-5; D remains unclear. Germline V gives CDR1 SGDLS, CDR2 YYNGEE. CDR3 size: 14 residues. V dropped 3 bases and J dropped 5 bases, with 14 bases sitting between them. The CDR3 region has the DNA TGTGCCAGCAGCGGCCCTGGATCTGGGGAGACCCAGTACTTC. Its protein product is CASSGPGSGETQYF.

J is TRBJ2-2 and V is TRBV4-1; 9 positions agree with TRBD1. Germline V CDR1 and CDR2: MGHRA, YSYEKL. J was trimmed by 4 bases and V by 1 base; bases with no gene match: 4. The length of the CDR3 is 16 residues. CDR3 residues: CASSQGDRVGTGELFF. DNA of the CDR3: TGCGCCAGCAGCCAAGGGGACAGGGTGGGCACCGGGGAGCTGTTTTTT.

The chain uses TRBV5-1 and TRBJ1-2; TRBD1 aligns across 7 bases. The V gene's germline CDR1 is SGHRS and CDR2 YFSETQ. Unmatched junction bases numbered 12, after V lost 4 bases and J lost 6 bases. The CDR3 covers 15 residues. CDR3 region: CASSPHPTGRDGYTF. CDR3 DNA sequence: TGCGCCAGCAGCCCCCACCCGACAGGGCGCGATGGCTACACCTTC.

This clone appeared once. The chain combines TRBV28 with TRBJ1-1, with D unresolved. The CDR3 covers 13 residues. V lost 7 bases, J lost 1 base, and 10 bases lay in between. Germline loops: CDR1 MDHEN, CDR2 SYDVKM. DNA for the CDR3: TGTGCCAGCATTAGGCCGGAGAACACTGAAGCTTTCTTT. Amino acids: CASIRPENTEAFF. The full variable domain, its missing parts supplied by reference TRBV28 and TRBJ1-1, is DVKVTQSSRYLVKRTGEKVFLECVQDMDHENMFWYRQDPGLGLRLIYFSYDVKMKEKGDIPEGYSVSREKKERFSLILESASTNQTSMYLCASIRPENTEAFFGQGTRLTVV.